This is a list of T cell receptor beta chains from one sample in a study of response to subunit inactivated influenza vaccine. One entry per CDR3 protein results from TCRdb running MiXCR on the RT-PCR reads. In the table there are roughly 670,000 distinct CDR3 sequences, approximately 14% of which are singletons. Specimen: PBMCs from blood, collected roughly 15 days before vaccination. These receptors were taken from a man aged 45-65 years who received an inactivated influenza vaccine. The CDR3 runs from the conserved cysteine through the conserved F or W. The D gene is left open where the match is weak. Only some rows state a clone size, as once, few, many or a class for expanded clones.

V gene: TRBV4-1
J gene: TRBJ1-5
CDR3 length: 15
clone size: .
D gene: .
CDR3 DNA: TGCGCCAGCAGCCAAGAACAGGGCTACAATCAGCCCCAGCATTTT
CDR3 protein: CASSQEQGYNQPQHF

V gene: TRBV11-2
J gene: TRBJ2-1
CDR3 length: 13
clone size: .
D gene: .
CDR3 DNA: TGTGCCAGCAGCTCTGCTACGGGGTTTGCGCAGTTCTTC
CDR3 protein: CASSSATGFAQFF

V gene: TRBV2
J gene: TRBJ1-1
CDR3 length: 13
clone size: many
D gene: TRBD1
CDR3 DNA: TGTGCCAGCAGCGGACAGGGTGGGACTGAAGCTTTCTTT
CDR3 protein: CASSGQGGTEAFF

V gene: TRBV5-1
J gene: TRBJ2-7
CDR3 length: 16
clone size: .
D gene: .
CDR3 DNA: TGCGCCAGCAGCTGGGGGAAGAGGGTGGAACCCTACGAGCAGTACTTC
CDR3 protein: CASSWGKRVEPYEQYF

V gene: TRBV5-6
J gene: TRBJ2-7
CDR3 length: 17
clone size: many
D gene: TRBD2
CDR3 DNA: TGTGCCAGCAGCGTGGTGGTAACCGGGACTAGCGGGAGCGAGCAGTACTTC
CDR3 protein: CASSVVVTGTSGSEQYF

V gene: TRBV9
J gene: TRBJ2-7
CDR3 length: 16
clone size: few
D gene: TRBD2
CDR3 DNA: TGTGCCAGCAGCGAGCGAGGACTAGCGGGAGTCGACGAGCAGTACTTC
CDR3 protein: CASSERGLAGVDEQYF

V gene: TRBV7-8
J gene: TRBJ2-7
CDR3 length: 16
clone size: .
D gene: TRBD1
CDR3 DNA: TGTGCCAGCAGCTTAATGGGTGCGGGACAGGGTAACGAGCAGTACTTC
CDR3 protein: CASSLMGAGQGNEQYF

V gene: TRBV7-2
J gene: TRBJ2-2
CDR3 length: 16
clone size: .
D gene: TRBD2
CDR3 DNA: TGTGCCAGCAGCATCCGGGGGACTACACCCACCGGGGAGCTGTTTTTT
CDR3 protein: CASSIRGTTPTGELFF

V gene: TRBV12-3/TRBV12-4
J gene: TRBJ2-1
CDR3 length: 12
clone size: .
D gene: .
CDR3 DNA: TGTGCCAGCAGTTTCAATGGGAATGAGCAGTTCTTC
CDR3 protein: CASSFNGNEQFF

V gene: TRBV10-3
J gene: TRBJ2-7
CDR3 length: 14
clone size: few
D gene: TRBD1
CDR3 DNA: TGTGCCACCAGGGTAACAGGGGTCTCCTACGAGCAGTACTTC
CDR3 protein: CATRVTGVSYEQYF

V gene: TRBV6-5
J gene: TRBJ2-2
CDR3 length: 18
clone size: .
D gene: TRBD1
CDR3 DNA: TGTGCCAGCAGTTACGCATGGGGACAGGGGGCGGGCACCGGGGAGCTGTTTTTT
CDR3 protein: CASSYAWGQGAGTGELFF

V gene: TRBV28
J gene: TRBJ2-2
CDR3 length: 17
clone size: .
D gene: .
CDR3 DNA: TGTGCCAGCAGTTATCCAAAATCCTGGGGGGAAACCGGGGAGCTGTTTTTT
CDR3 protein: CASSYPKSWGETGELFF

V gene: TRBV6-4
J gene: TRBJ2-1
CDR3 length: 18
clone size: few
D gene: TRBD1
CDR3 DNA: TGTGCCAGCAGTGACCCCTCTAGCCGGGACAGGGCCTGGGATGAGCAGTTCTTC
CDR3 protein: CASSDPSSRDRAWDEQFF

V gene: TRBV7-9
J gene: TRBJ2-2
CDR3 length: 15
clone size: few
D gene: TRBD1
CDR3 DNA: TGTGCCAGCAGCTTTGGGACAGGGGGCCCGGAGGAGCTGTTTTTT
CDR3 protein: CASSFGTGGPEELFF

V gene: TRBV6-2/TRBV6-3
J gene: TRBJ2-2
CDR3 length: 13
clone size: .
D gene: .
CDR3 DNA: TGTGCCAGCAGTTACTCCCGGTTCAGGGAGCTGTTTTTT
CDR3 protein: CASSYSRFRELFF

V gene: TRBV20-1
J gene: TRBJ2-1
CDR3 length: 11
clone size: many
D gene: .
CDR3 DNA: TGCAGTGCTAGAGAGGACACCGAGCAGTTCTTC
CDR3 protein: CSAREDTEQFF

V gene: TRBV5-1
J gene: TRBJ2-5
CDR3 length: 18
clone size: .
D gene: .
CDR3 DNA: TGCGCCAGCAGCTTTGCATACGGAGGGGGCGAGTACCAAGAGACCCAGTACTTC
CDR3 protein: CASSFAYGGGEYQETQYF

V gene: TRBV4-3
J gene: TRBJ2-2
CDR3 length: 17
clone size: .
D gene: .
CDR3 DNA: TGCGCCAGCAGCCAAGATCCCGCAGGGATGAGAACCGGGGAGCTGTTTTTT
CDR3 protein: CASSQDPAGMRTGELFF

V gene: TRBV5-6
J gene: TRBJ2-4
CDR3 length: 14
clone size: many
D gene: .
CDR3 DNA: TGTGCCAGCAGCCCCAGGGCAGGAGCAAACATTCAGTACTTC
CDR3 protein: CASSPRAGANIQYF

V gene: TRBV7-9
J gene: TRBJ2-1
CDR3 length: 14
clone size: few
D gene: .
CDR3 DNA: TGTGCCAGCAGCCGTCCAGGCCCCTACAATGAGCAGTTCTTC
CDR3 protein: CASSRPGPYNEQFF

V gene: TRBV15
J gene: TRBJ2-5
CDR3 length: 14
clone size: .
D gene: .
CDR3 DNA: TGTGCCACCAGCAAAGGGGGGCTGTTAGAGACCCAGTACTTC
CDR3 protein: CATSKGGLLETQYF

V gene: TRBV5-1
J gene: TRBJ2-7
CDR3 length: 17
clone size: few
D gene: TRBD2
CDR3 DNA: TGCGCCAGCAGCTTGGCCGAGGGTGGCGGGAGCTCCTACGAGCAGTACTTC
CDR3 protein: CASSLAEGGGSSYEQYF

V gene: TRBV3-1
J gene: TRBJ2-7
CDR3 length: 15
clone size: .
D gene: .
CDR3 DNA: TGTGCCAGCAGCCACATGCGGGTTGGGAAGTACGAGCAGTACTTC
CDR3 protein: CASSHMRVGKYEQYF

V gene: TRBV29-1
J gene: TRBJ2-7
CDR3 length: 13
clone size: .
D gene: TRBD1
CDR3 DNA: TGCAGCGTTGTTGGGACAGGAGTATACGAGCAGTACTTC
CDR3 protein: CSVVGTGVYEQYF

V gene: TRBV29-1
J gene: TRBJ2-2
CDR3 length: 14
clone size: many
D gene: .
CDR3 DNA: TGCAGCGTTGCAGGCGCCTCGAACACCGGGGAGCTGTTTTTT
CDR3 protein: CSVAGASNTGELFF

V gene: TRBV6-1
J gene: TRBJ1-5
CDR3 length: 18
clone size: .
D gene: .
CDR3 DNA: TGTGCCAGCAGTACCTCTCGAGCGGCAGGGGTTAACAATCAGCCCCAGCATTTT
CDR3 protein: CASSTSRAAGVNNQPQHF

V gene: TRBV5-1
J gene: TRBJ2-7
CDR3 length: 14
clone size: few
D gene: .
CDR3 DNA: TGCGCCAGCAGCTTGGGACACCTAAACTACGAGCAGTACTTC
CDR3 protein: CASSLGHLNYEQYF

V gene: TRBV5-1
J gene: TRBJ2-5
CDR3 length: 11
clone size: many
D gene: .
CDR3 DNA: TGTGCCAGCAGCTTATCAGAGACCCAGTACTTC
CDR3 protein: CASSLSETQYF

V gene: TRBV28
J gene: TRBJ2-5
CDR3 length: 15
clone size: many
D gene: TRBD1
CDR3 DNA: TGTGCCAGCAGGGCCCGGGACAGGGGCTCGGAGACCCAGTACTTC
CDR3 protein: CASRARDRGSETQYF

V gene: TRBV5-1
J gene: TRBJ1-2
CDR3 length: 14
clone size: few
D gene: .
CDR3 DNA: TGCGCCAGCAGCGCGGGACTGACGTGGTATGGCTACACCTTC
CDR3 protein: CASSAGLTWYGYTF

V gene: TRBV28
J gene: TRBJ2-1
CDR3 length: 15
clone size: .
D gene: TRBD2
CDR3 DNA: TGTGCCAGCACTCGTAGCGGGAGGGCCTACAATGAGCAGTTCTTC
CDR3 protein: CASTRSGRAYNEQFF

V gene: TRBV27
J gene: TRBJ1-2
CDR3 length: 13
clone size: few
D gene: .
CDR3 DNA: TGTGCCAGCAGTTTATGGGCAGGTCGAGGCTACACCTTC
CDR3 protein: CASSLWAGRGYTF

V gene: TRBV7-8
J gene: TRBJ2-1
CDR3 length: 16
clone size: .
D gene: TRBD2
CDR3 DNA: TGTGCCAGCAGAGCCGGGACTAGCGGGAGTCAAGATGAGCAGTTCTTC
CDR3 protein: CASRAGTSGSQDEQFF

V gene: TRBV11-2
J gene: TRBJ2-1
CDR3 length: 16
clone size: few
D gene: .
CDR3 DNA: TGTGCCAGCAGCTCATACGGGACCATCAAAACCAATGAGCAGTTCTTC
CDR3 protein: CASSSYGTIKTNEQFF

V gene: TRBV11-1
J gene: TRBJ2-5
CDR3 length: 21
clone size: .
D gene: .
CDR3 DNA: TGTGCCAGCAGCTTATGGAGGATCTCGATTATTGTTAGTTCAAAACAAGAGACCCAGTACTTC
CDR3 protein: CASSLWRISIIVSSKQETQYF

V gene: TRBV15
J gene: TRBJ2-7
CDR3 length: 14
clone size: few
D gene: .
CDR3 DNA: TGTGCCACCAGCAGAGGCGGCAGATCCTACGAGCAGTACTTC
CDR3 protein: CATSRGGRSYEQYF

V gene: TRBV20-1
J gene: TRBJ2-1
CDR3 length: 14
clone size: few
D gene: TRBD2
CDR3 DNA: TGCAGTGCTAGAGAGGGGGGGATCTACAATGAGCAGTTCTTC
CDR3 protein: CSAREGGIYNEQFF

V gene: TRBV5-5
J gene: TRBJ2-6
CDR3 length: 16
clone size: few
D gene: TRBD1
CDR3 DNA: TGTGCCAGCAGCAGGGACAGACCCTCTGGGGCCAACGTCCTGACTTTC
CDR3 protein: CASSRDRPSGANVLTF

V gene: TRBV4-3
J gene: TRBJ2-5
CDR3 length: 15
clone size: .
D gene: .
CDR3 DNA: TGCGCCAGCAGCCAAGGTTTCAGGGTGGGCGAGACCCAGTACTTC
CDR3 protein: CASSQGFRVGETQYF

V gene: TRBV5-1
J gene: TRBJ1-4
CDR3 length: 16
clone size: few
D gene: TRBD1
CDR3 DNA: TGCGCCAGCAGTCGCACGCCGGGACAGGGAAATGAAAAACTGTTTTTT
CDR3 protein: CASSRTPGQGNEKLFF

V gene: TRBV6-5
J gene: TRBJ2-7
CDR3 length: 19
clone size: .
D gene: .
CDR3 DNA: TGTGCCAGCAGTTATAAGGGTGTAATAGCCTCCCACTATCAGTACGAGCAGTACTTC
CDR3 protein: CASSYKGVIASHYQYEQYF

V gene: TRBV28
J gene: TRBJ2-6
CDR3 length: 17
clone size: .
D gene: .
CDR3 DNA: TGTGCCAGCAGTTTATTTTCCAGGGGAAGTGGGGCCAACGTCCTGACTTTC
CDR3 protein: CASSLFSRGSGANVLTF

V gene: TRBV6-1
J gene: TRBJ1-4
CDR3 length: 13
clone size: .
D gene: .
CDR3 DNA: TGTGCCGGTCGAGGGGTGTTAAATGAAAAACTGTTTTTT
CDR3 protein: CAGRGVLNEKLFF

V gene: TRBV2
J gene: TRBJ2-3
CDR3 length: 15
clone size: many
D gene: .
CDR3 DNA: TGTGCCAGCAGTGAATTCGGGCGGCGAGAAGATACGCAGTATTTT
CDR3 protein: CASSEFGRREDTQYF

V gene: TRBV29-1
J gene: TRBJ2-3
CDR3 length: 14
clone size: .
D gene: .
CDR3 DNA: TGCAGCGCCCGTGGACAACCGTATACAGATACGCAGTATTTT
CDR3 protein: CSARGQPYTDTQYF

V gene: TRBV28
J gene: TRBJ1-1
CDR3 length: 14
clone size: few
D gene: .
CDR3 DNA: TGTGCCAGCAGTTCAGGGTCTTTGAACACTGAAGCTTTCTTT
CDR3 protein: CASSSGSLNTEAFF

V gene: TRBV6-1
J gene: TRBJ2-7
CDR3 length: 14
clone size: .
D gene: .
CDR3 DNA: TGTGCCAGCAGACCACGACGGGACTCCTACGAGCAGTACTTC
CDR3 protein: CASRPRRDSYEQYF

V gene: TRBV7-9
J gene: TRBJ2-5
CDR3 length: 17
clone size: .
D gene: .
CDR3 DNA: TGTGCCAGCAGCTTTACTTTGGCGGCGGTAGACCAAGAGACCCAGTACTTC
CDR3 protein: CASSFTLAAVDQETQYF

V gene: TRBV5-1
J gene: TRBJ2-5
CDR3 length: 15
clone size: .
D gene: TRBD2
CDR3 DNA: TGCGCCAGCAGCTTGAATAGCGGGAGATTCGAGACCCAGTACTTC
CDR3 protein: CASSLNSGRFETQYF

V gene: TRBV19
J gene: TRBJ2-1
CDR3 length: 15
clone size: few
D gene: TRBD2
CDR3 DNA: TGTGCCAGCGCTGAAGGACTAGCGGGGTACAATGAGCAGTTCTTC
CDR3 protein: CASAEGLAGYNEQFF

V gene: TRBV27
J gene: TRBJ2-7
CDR3 length: 16
clone size: few
D gene: TRBD2
CDR3 DNA: TGTGCCAGCAGTTTATTAGTGGGCGGGGGAGAGTACGAGCAGTACTTC
CDR3 protein: CASSLLVGGGEYEQYF

V gene: TRBV7-9
J gene: TRBJ1-4
CDR3 length: 15
clone size: few
D gene: TRBD1
CDR3 DNA: TGTGCCAGCAGCTCGTACCAGGGGGGAGTGGAAAAACTGTTTTTT
CDR3 protein: CASSSYQGGVEKLFF

V gene: TRBV6-1
J gene: TRBJ2-2
CDR3 length: 15
clone size: .
D gene: .
CDR3 DNA: TGTGCCAGCAGCCGACTAAGCCCAAACACCGGGGAGCTGTTTTTT
CDR3 protein: CASSRLSPNTGELFF

V gene: TRBV4-3
J gene: TRBJ2-3
CDR3 length: 18
clone size: .
D gene: TRBD2
CDR3 DNA: TGCGCCAGCAGCCAAGGTTCGGCGGTAGCGGGGGCGACAGATACGCAGTATTTT
CDR3 protein: CASSQGSAVAGATDTQYF

V gene: TRBV5-1
J gene: TRBJ2-7
CDR3 length: 13
clone size: .
D gene: .
CDR3 DNA: TGCGCCAGCAGCTCAGAAGCTTACTACGAGCAGTACTTC
CDR3 protein: CASSSEAYYEQYF